The next 17 T cell receptor beta chains were all read from a single sample in a study of T cell responses to AZD1222 COVID-19 vaccine. Sequenced by immunoSEQ multiplex PCR; TCRdb stores in-frame clones only, minus some. The sample lists 70,000 to 95,000 clones, about 91% seen once, with approximately 8% in the top ten. The starting material was peripheral blood, obtained 28 days after the second AZD1222 dose. Source of these receptors: an adult who received the AZD1222 COVID-19 vaccine.

The V gene is TRBV6-1, the J gene TRBJ2-3; D call uncertain. The CDR3 contains 13 residues. The V and J ends lost 3 bases and 6 bases respectively, with 10 bases between them. From germline, CDR1 is MNHNS and CDR2 SASEGT. CDR3 nucleotide sequence: TGTGCCAGCAGTGAGTGGGTCCGGGATACGCAGTATTTT. It translates to CASSEWVRDTQYF.

This chain uses TRBV28 with TRBJ2-6; no reliable D call. The CDR3 consists of 15 residues. V was cut by 6 bases and J by 0 bases, with 9 bases left in between. The germline gives CDR1 MDHEN, CDR2 SYDVKM. The CDR3 bases are TGTGCCAGCAGCACCCGAGGCTCTGGGGCCAACGTCCTGACTTTC. Its protein product is CASSTRGSGANVLTF.

The chain links TRBV28 to TRBJ2-1; TRBD1 agrees at 7 bases. This CDR3 is built from 16 residues. CDR1 and CDR2 (germline): MDHEN, SYDVKM. V lost 5 bases to trimming and J lost 0 bases; unmatched junction nucleotides: 7. In nucleotides, the CDR3 is TGTGCCAGCAGTAACTCCGGGACAGTCTCCTACAATGAGCAGTTCTTC. Amino acids: CASSNSGTVSYNEQFF.

The V and J genes are TRBV10-1 and TRBJ1-1; 7 bases are a match to TRBD1. Germline assignment: CDR1 WNHNN and CDR2 SYGVQD (reference sequence). This CDR3 has 16 amino acids. J lost 1 base, V lost 3 bases, and 8 bases had no gene match. CDR3 sequence reads: CASSDSFGTENTEAFF. The CDR3 nucleotides are TGCGCCAGCAGTGATAGCTTCGGGACAGAGAACACTGAAGCTTTCTTT.

The chain carries TRBV5-6 and TRBJ1-1; tentatively, D is TRBD1 (5 bases). The V end lost 2 bases, the J end lost 11 bases, and 13 bases lay between the germline ends. CDR1 SGHDT and CDR2 YYEEEE come from the germline V gene. The CDR3 sequence is 12 residues long. CDR3 bases: TGTGCCAGCAGCTTACGGCAGGGAAGGGCTTTCTTT. This gives the protein CASSLRQGRAFF.

This rearrangement joins TRBV7-6 to TRBJ2-3, with 10 bases lining up with TRBD1. With 3 bases clipped from V and 3 bases from J, the junction kept 3 bases outside the gene matches. CDR1 and CDR2 (germline): SGHVS, FNYEAQ. This CDR3 is built from 15 residues. The CDR3 loop is CASSLDRGKTDTQYF. DNA of the CDR3: TGTGCCAGCAGCTTGGACAGGGGGAAGACAGATACGCAGTATTTT.

The genes are TRBV29-1 and TRBJ2-7; weak D call: TRBD2 (7 bases). V shed 4 bases and J shed 1 base, with 14 bases lying between them. The CDR3 is made up of 14 amino acids. The V gene's germline CDR1 is SQVTM and CDR2 ANQGSEA. Written as DNA, the CDR3 is TGCAGCGTTGCCTTCGGGGGGCAGTCCTACGAGCAGTACTTC. This encodes CSVAFGGQSYEQYF.

The CDR3 coding sequence is TGTGCCAGCAGCGTAGAGCGGGAGGGCCTCAACGAGCAGTACTTC. Its translation: CASSVEREGLNEQYF. The chain combines TRBV9 with TRBJ2-7; TRBD2 matches 10 bases. The CDR3 is made up of 15 amino acids. Germline V gene sequence: CDR1 SGDLS, CDR2 YYNGEE. V trimming: 0 bases; J trimming: 5 bases; junction bases outside the gene matches: 5.

This chain joins TRBV7-8 and TRBJ2-7; 8 nucleotides agree with TRBD2. Germline CDR1 SGHVS, CDR2 FQNEAQ. The ends lost 3 bases at V and 4 bases at J; junction bases unmatched: 11. There are 16 residues in the CDR3. The DNA for the CDR3 is TGTGCCAGCAGCTTGTTCCCGGGACTAGTGGGATACGAGCAGTACTTC. Amino acid sequence: CASSLFPGLVGYEQYF.

This clone was recorded only once. The V and J genes are TRBV27 and TRBJ1-5; 7 bases align to TRBD1. The CDR3 covers 15 residues. J lost 6 bases, V lost 2 bases, and 7 bases had no gene match. CDR1 is MNHEY and CDR2 is SMNVEV in the germline V gene (reference sequence). The CDR3 bases are TGTGCCAGCAGTTTAGAGGGGGCGCGAAGTCAGCCCCAGCATTTT. It yields the protein CASSLEGARSQPQHF.

This rearrangement joins TRBV3-1 (or the pseudogene TRBV3-2) to TRBJ2-1, with 8 bases fitting TRBD2. V lost 4 bases to trimming and J lost 6 bases; unmatched junction nucleotides: 11. Germline CDR1 LGHDT, CDR2 YNNKEL (reference sequence). The CDR3 runs 16 residues. CDR3 sequence (DNA): TGTGCCAGCAGCCCGTACAGCGGGGGAAACTCCAATGAGCAGTTCTTC. As protein: CASSPYSGGNSNEQFF.

The V and J genes are TRBV28 and TRBJ1-5; 8 bases match TRBD1. Germline V lookup: CDR1 MDHEN, CDR2 SYDVKM. This CDR3 spans 23 amino acids. Unmatched junction bases numbered 23, after V lost 1 base and J lost 0 bases. The CDR3 nucleotides are TGTGCCAGCAGTTTATACCGGACAGGGCCTAAGGCCCCTAAAGTTTATAGCAATCAGCCCCAGCATTTT. It yields the protein CASSLYRTGPKAPKVYSNQPQHF.

The chain recombines TRBV9 with TRBJ1-2; D is perhaps TRBD1 (5 bases). The germline gives CDR1 SGDLS, CDR2 YYNGEE. Trimming shortened V by 4 bases and J by 4 bases, and 20 bases separated the two germline ends. CDR3 length equals 16 residues. The CDR3 sequence: CASSPEGSGNSYGYTF. Here the CDR3 DNA reads TGTGCCAGCAGCCCGGAGGGGAGCGGGAATTCCTATGGCTACACCTTC.

This clone has only one observation. The rearrangement links TRBV30 to TRBJ2-1; 10 positions agree with TRBD2. Germline loops: CDR1 GTSNPN, CDR2 SVGIG (reference sequence). Unmatched junction bases numbered 6, after V lost 4 bases and J lost 6 bases. The CDR3 is 14 amino acids. The CDR3 loop reads CAWIGLAGANEQFF. CDR3 sequence (DNA): TGTGCCTGGATCGGGCTAGCGGGAGCCAATGAGCAGTTCTTC.

The rearrangement uses TRBV28 and TRBJ1-4; no definite D call. Germline CDR1 MDHEN, CDR2 SYDVKM. CDR3 length equals 12 residues. V was shortened by 8 bases and J by 6 bases, with 10 bases between the two germline ends. The CDR3 protein is CASFSTYEKLFF. CDR3 sequence (DNA): TGTGCCAGCTTCAGCACTTATGAAAAACTGTTTTTT.

The chain couples TRBV11-2 to TRBJ2-7; weak D call: TRBD1 (5 bases). Trimming left V 6 bases short and J 4 bases short, with 16 bases between. CDR3 length: 14 residues. Germline V CDR1 and CDR2: SGHAT, FQNNGV. The chain's CDR3 is CASSPQGFEYEQYF. The CDR3 DNA reads TGTGCCAGCAGTCCCCAGGGATTCGAGTACGAGCAGTACTTC.

The gene calls are TRBV5-6 and TRBJ2-3; 9 bases line up with TRBD2. Per the germline V gene, CDR1 is SGHDT and CDR2 is YYEEEE. This CDR3 comprises 15 residues. Trimming removed 4 bases from V and 4 bases from J; junction bases left unmatched: 7. CDR3 in amino acids: CASSGGTSSADTQYF. The CDR3 DNA follows: TGTGCCAGCAGCGGAGGGACTAGCAGTGCAGATACGCAGTATTTT.